Shown below are 11 T cell receptor beta chains from a single sample sequenced in a study of human T cells and chemical hapten exposure. The sample's time point: patch test 2, 6 weeks after DPC sensitization. Treatment noted: therapeutic diphenylcyclopropenone sensitization with weekly scalp DPC. TCRdb analysed the RACE reads with MiXCR anew, one entry per CDR3 protein. The sample contains around 69,000 distinct CDR3 sequences, 8.5% of which appear only once. Sequencing used whole blood, obtained in connection with sensitization to the hapten diphenylcyclopropenone (DPC). These TCRs come from a woman aged 45-59 years with alopecia areata. Some clones in this sample may be carry-over from other donors' samples.

This clonotype was observed at least ten times. V usage is TRBV7-9 and J usage is TRBJ1-1; D is ambiguous. Looked up from germline, CDR1 is SEHNR and CDR2 is FQNEAQ (reference sequence). V lost 7 bases to trimming and J lost 4 bases, with 10 bases between them. The CDR3 spans 12 residues. CDR3 region: CASIRGATEAFF. The CDR3, as DNA: TGTGCCAGCATCCGAGGTGCCACTGAAGCTTTCTTT.

This clonotype was seen more than once but under ten times. The rearrangement links TRBV7-8 to TRBJ2-3; D may be TRBD2 (5 bases). V lost 5 bases and J 5 bases, leaving 26 bases between the germline ends. CDR3 length: 18 amino acids. Germline V CDR1 and CDR2: SGHVS, FQNEAQ. CDR3 bases: TGTGCCAGCAGCACTCAAGAGAGTCTAGCCGGCCCCGGAGATACGCAGTATTTT. Translating gives CASSTQESLAGPGDTQYF.

J is TRBJ2-3 and V is TRBV5-6, with D perhaps matching TRBD2 (6 bases). Trimming stripped 0 bases from V and 7 bases from J, with 15 bases between. The CDR3 has 15 residues. The germline gives CDR1 SGHDT, CDR2 YYEEEE. CDR3 in amino acids: CASSLVEAGRNTQYF. DNA for the CDR3: TGTGCCAGCAGCTTGGTTGAGGCAGGGAGGAATACGCAGTATTTT.

In this sample, this clonotype turned up a few times. The chain couples TRBV6-5 to TRBJ2-1, with D tentatively TRBD1 or TRBD2 (6 bases each). There are 16 residues in the CDR3. Germline values: CDR1 MNHEY, CDR2 SVGAGI. V lost 5 bases to trimming and J lost 0 bases, with 14 bases between them. The CDR3 spells CASSPAGGHSYNEQFF. CDR3 DNA sequence: TGTGCCAGCAGTCCCGCCGGGGGCCACTCCTACAATGAGCAGTTCTTC.

This chain connects TRBV5-6 to TRBJ1-5, with D unclear. Trimming stripped 5 bases from V and 6 bases from J, with 18 bases between. CDR1 is SGHDT, CDR2 YYEEEE, per germline. The CDR3 consists of 15 residues. In DNA form, the CDR3 reads TGTGCCAGCAGTTTTGGGCAAAGGTCCGGTCAGCCCCAGCATTTT. This encodes CASSFGQRSGQPQHF.

The V call is TRBV19, the J call TRBJ2-1; D gene uncertain. There are 12 residues in the CDR3. V lost 3 bases and J 10 bases, leaving 10 bases between the germline ends. Germline-derived CDR1 and CDR2 are LNHDA and SQIVND (reference sequence). The DNA of the CDR3 is TGTGCCAGTAGTATCACGCCCCCCGAGCAGTTCTTC. Residues: CASSITPPEQFF.

In its sample, this clonotype was seen a few times. This chain uses TRBV5-1 with TRBJ1-2; TRBD1 matches at 7 bases. With V trimmed by 6 bases and J by 4 bases, 9 bases remained unmatched. The CDR3 is 14 residues long. Germline lookup yields CDR1 SGHRS and CDR2 YFSETQ. The CDR3 region is CASTVTGSGYGYTF. The CDR3 DNA is TGCGCCAGCACCGTGACAGGGAGTGGCTATGGCTACACCTTC.

This chain connects TRBV23-1 to TRBJ2-3, with D perhaps matching TRBD1 (6 bases). TRBV23-1 is identified as an open reading frame with a role that is uncertain. The CDR3 spans 17 residues. V was pared by 6 bases and J by 3 bases, with 22 bases between. This chain's CDR3 is CASRISRTDKRTDTQYF. As DNA, the CDR3 is TGCGCCAGCAGAATCTCCAGGACAGATAAGCGGACAGATACGCAGTATTTT.

This clonotype was seen only a few times. This chain joins TRBV7-8 and TRBJ1-4, with D unresolved. The CDR3 has 14 amino acids. CDR1 is SGHVS, CDR2 FQNEAQ, per germline. V lost 5 bases to trimming and J lost 8 bases, with 15 bases between them. The CDR3 sequence: CASSPSNRREKLFF. Written as DNA, the CDR3 is TGTGCCAGCAGCCCCTCTAATAGGAGGGAAAAACTGTTTTTT. Together with reference TRBV7-8 and TRBJ1-4, the CDR3 gives the full variable domain: GAGVSQSPRYKVAKRGQDVALRCDPISGHVSLFWYQQALGQGPEFLTYFQNEAQLDKSGLPSDRFFAERPEGSVSTLKIQRTQQEDSAVYLCASSPSNRREKLFFGSGTQLSVL.

This clonotype was picked up many times. The chain is built from TRBV10-3 and TRBJ2-5, with no clear D. The CDR3 is 12 amino acids. V was pared by 2 bases and J by 8 bases, with 9 bases between. In germline, CDR1 is ENHRY, CDR2 SYGVKD. CDR3 protein: CAISEVSATQYF. The CDR3 region has the DNA TGTGCCATCAGTGAGGTCTCGGCAACCCAGTACTTC.

V and J are TRBV12-3 or TRBV12-4 and TRBJ1-5; perhaps TRBD1 as D (5 bases). V was clipped by 3 bases and J by 4 bases, with 13 bases between them. CDR3 size: 15 residues. CDR3 DNA: TGTGCCAGCAGTTTCCCTGACAGAGCTAATCAGCCCCAGCATTTT. It codes for CASSFPDRANQPQHF.